The clone carrying this T cell receptor (beta chain) has only a few counts. No antigen is known for it. These data come from a study of T cell responses to AZD1222 COVID-19 vaccine. Study-level information: Researchers grouped second doses given at about 4 or about 12 weeks into one pool.

Profiling relied on immunoSEQ multiplex PCR, and the TCRdb table lists in-frame clones only, not all of them. Among some 130,000 clones listed, 85% to 90% were seen once. The CDR3 covers 13 residues. V shed 2 bases and J shed 5 bases, with 9 bases lying between them. The study's findings and limits: White British people made up most donors, females outnumbered males, and clonal diversity was possibly underestimated.

The sequenced sample was peripheral blood, obtained on day 0 of AZD1222 vaccination. V and J are TRBV12-3 or TRBV12-4 and TRBJ1-1; D is unresolved. This TCR was sampled from an adult in good health. CDR3 nucleotides: TGTGCCAGCAGTTTATCTGGAGGGACTGAAGCTTTCTTT. This translates into CASSLSGGTEAFF.